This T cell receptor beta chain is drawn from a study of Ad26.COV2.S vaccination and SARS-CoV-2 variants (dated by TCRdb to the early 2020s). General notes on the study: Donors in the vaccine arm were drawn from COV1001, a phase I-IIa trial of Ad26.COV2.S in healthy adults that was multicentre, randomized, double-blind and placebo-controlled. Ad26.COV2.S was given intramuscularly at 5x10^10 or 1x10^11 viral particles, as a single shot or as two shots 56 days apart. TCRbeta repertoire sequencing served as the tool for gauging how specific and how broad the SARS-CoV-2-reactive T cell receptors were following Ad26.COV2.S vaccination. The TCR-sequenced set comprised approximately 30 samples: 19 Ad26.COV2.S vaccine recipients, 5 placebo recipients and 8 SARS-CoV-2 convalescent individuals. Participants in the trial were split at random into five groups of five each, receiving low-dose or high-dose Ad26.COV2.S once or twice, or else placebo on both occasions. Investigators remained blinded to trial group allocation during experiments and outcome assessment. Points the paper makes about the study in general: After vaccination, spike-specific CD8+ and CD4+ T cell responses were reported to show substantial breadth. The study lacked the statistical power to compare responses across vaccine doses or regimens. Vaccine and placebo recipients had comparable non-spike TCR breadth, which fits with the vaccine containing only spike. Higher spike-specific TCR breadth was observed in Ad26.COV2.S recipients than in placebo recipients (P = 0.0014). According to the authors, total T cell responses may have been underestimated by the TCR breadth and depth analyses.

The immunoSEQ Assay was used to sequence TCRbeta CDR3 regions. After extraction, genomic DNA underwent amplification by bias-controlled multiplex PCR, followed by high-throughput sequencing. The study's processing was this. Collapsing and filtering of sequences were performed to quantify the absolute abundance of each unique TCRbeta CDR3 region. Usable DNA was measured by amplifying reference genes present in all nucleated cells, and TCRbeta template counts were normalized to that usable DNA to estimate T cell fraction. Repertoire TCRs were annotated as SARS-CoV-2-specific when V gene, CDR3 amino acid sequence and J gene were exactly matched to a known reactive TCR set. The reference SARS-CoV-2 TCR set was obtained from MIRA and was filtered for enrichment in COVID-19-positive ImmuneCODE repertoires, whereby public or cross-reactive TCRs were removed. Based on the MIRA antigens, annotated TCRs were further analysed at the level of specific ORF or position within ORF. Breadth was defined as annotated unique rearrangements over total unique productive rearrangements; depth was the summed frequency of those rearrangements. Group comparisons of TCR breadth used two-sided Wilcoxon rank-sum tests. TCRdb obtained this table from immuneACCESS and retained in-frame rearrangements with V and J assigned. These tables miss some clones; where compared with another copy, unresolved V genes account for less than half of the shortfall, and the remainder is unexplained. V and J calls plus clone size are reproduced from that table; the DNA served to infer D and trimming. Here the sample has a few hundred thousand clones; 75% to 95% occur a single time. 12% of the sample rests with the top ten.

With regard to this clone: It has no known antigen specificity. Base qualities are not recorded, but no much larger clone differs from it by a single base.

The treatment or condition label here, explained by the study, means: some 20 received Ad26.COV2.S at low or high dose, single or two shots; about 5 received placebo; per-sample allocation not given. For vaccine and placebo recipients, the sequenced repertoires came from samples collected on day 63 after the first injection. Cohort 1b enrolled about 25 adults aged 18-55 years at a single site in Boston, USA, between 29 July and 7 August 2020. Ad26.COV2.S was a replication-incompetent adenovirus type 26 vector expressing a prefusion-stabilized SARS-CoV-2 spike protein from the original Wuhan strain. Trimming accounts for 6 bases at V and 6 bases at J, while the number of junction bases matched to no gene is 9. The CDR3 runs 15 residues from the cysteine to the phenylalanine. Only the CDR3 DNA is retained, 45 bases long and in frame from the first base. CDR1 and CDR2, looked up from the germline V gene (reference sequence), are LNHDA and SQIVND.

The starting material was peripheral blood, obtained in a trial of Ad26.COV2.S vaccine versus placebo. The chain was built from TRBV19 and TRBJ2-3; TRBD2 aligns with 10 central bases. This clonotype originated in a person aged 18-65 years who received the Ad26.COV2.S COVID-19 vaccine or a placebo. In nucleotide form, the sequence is TGTGCCAGTAGCCCAACTAGCGGGAACTATGATACGCAGTATTTT. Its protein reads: CASSPTSGNYDTQYF.